This T cell receptor (beta chain) was captured by sequencing in a study of breast tumors, draining lymph nodes, adjacent tissues. Using its own MiXCR run on the multiplex PCR reads, TCRdb lists one record per CDR3 protein. Found here are about 300,000 distinct CDR3 sequences, 30% of them singletons; the top ten hold about 1%. Notes on this clonotype: Its target is not known. Compared with germline, one end of the junction differs, possibly owing to a read error.

Study-wide results and caveats: Data fit most tumor T cells coming from lymph node, expanding in tumor.

Breast cancer patients provided tissue from their axillary draining lymph nodes. Germline CDR1 reads MDHEN; CDR2 reads SYDVKM. CDR3 length equals 15 residues. The clonotype was recovered from a female donor with breast cancer. Some clones in this sample may be carry-over from other donors' samples. The V and J genes are TRBV28 and TRBJ2-1, with D possibly being TRBD1 or TRBD2 (5 bases each). The sample comprised axillary lymph node tissue. CDR3 in amino acids: CASSPWDLTSRERFF. Written as DNA, the CDR3 is TGTGCCAGCAGTCCCTGGGACCTGACGAGTAGGGAGCGGTTCTTC.